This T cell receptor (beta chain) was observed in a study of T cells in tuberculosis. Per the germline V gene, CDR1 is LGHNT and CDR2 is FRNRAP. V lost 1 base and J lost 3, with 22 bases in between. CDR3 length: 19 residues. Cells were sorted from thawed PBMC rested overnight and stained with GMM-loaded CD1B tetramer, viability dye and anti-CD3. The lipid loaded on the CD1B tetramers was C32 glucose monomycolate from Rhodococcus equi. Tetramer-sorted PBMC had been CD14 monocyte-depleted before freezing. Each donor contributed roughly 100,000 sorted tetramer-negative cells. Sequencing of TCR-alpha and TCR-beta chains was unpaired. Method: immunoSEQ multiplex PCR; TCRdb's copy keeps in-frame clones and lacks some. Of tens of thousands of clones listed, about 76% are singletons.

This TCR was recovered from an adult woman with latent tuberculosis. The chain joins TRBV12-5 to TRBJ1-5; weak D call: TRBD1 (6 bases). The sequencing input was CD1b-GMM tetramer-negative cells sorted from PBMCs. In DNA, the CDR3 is TGTGCTAGTGGTTTGGCTAGTGTGACGACAGGCAGCATCAATCAGCCCCAGCATTTT. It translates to CASGLASVTTGSINQPQHF.